The 25 T cell receptor beta chains below come from one sample, sequenced in a study of blood T cells in healthy people across ages. A J-beta primer mix and a sample-barcoded 5' primer were used in a second PCR of about 6 to 12 cycles. TCRdb reprocessed the 5' RACE reads with MiXCR, giving one entry per CDR3 protein. The sample includes 540,000 or so distinct CDR3 sequences, around 24% of them seen just once. This same sample was also part of a study on T cells of mothers and their children.

What was sequenced was blood. The receptor set was obtained from a boy between 5 and 17 years old in good health.

The chain has TRBV29-1 and TRBJ2-7; 10 bases match TRBD1. The V gene's germline CDR1 is SQVTM and CDR2 ANQGSEA. The CDR3 is made up of 13 amino acids. V was clipped by 4 bases and J by 2 bases; unmatched bases: 2. CDR3 loop: CSVGDRGTYEQYF. In DNA form, the CDR3 reads TGCAGCGTTGGGGACAGGGGCACCTACGAGCAGTACTTC.

The sample holds many counts of this clonotype. CDR3 sequence (DNA): TGCGCCAGCAGCGTGGCTGGCGGGAGTGAGACCCAGTACTTC. This encodes CASSVAGGSETQYF. V and J are TRBV5-1 and TRBJ2-5; 7 nucleotides match TRBD2. The CDR3 totals 14 residues. The trim removed 4 bases at V and 5 bases at J, leaving 8 bases unmatched. CDR1 is SGHRS and CDR2 is YFSETQ in the germline V gene.

V and J are TRBV18 and TRBJ1-1, with no clear D. The CDR3 consists of 15 residues. The V and J ends lost 5 bases and 1 base respectively, with 14 bases between them. In germline, CDR1 is KGHSH, CDR2 LQKENI. The DNA for the CDR3 is TGTGCCAGCTCAACGATCCCCTCTAAGAACACTGAAGCTTTCTTT. This translates into CASSTIPSKNTEAFF.

V is TRBV20-1 and J is TRBJ2-3, with 8 bases fitting TRBD2. This CDR3 comprises 14 residues. V shed 7 bases, J shed 2 bases, and the junction held 8 bases outside the gene matches. Germline-derived CDR1 and CDR2 are DFQATT and SNEGSKA (reference sequence). In DNA, the CDR3 is TGCAGTGGTACAGCGGGGGCCTTCACAGATACGCAGTATTTT. Encoded protein: CSGTAGAFTDTQYF.

This chain links TRBV7-2 with TRBJ1-4; D gene unclear. The CDR3 is 15 residues long. The V gene lost 5 bases and the J gene lost 0 bases, with 10 bases spanning the gap. The germline CDR1 and CDR2 sequences are SGHTA and FQGNSA. CDR3 sequence (DNA): TGTGCCAGCAGCCCCCTGGCCGCAACTAATGAAAAACTGTTTTTT. Protein product: CASSPLAATNEKLFF.

This clonotype showed up just a few times. The V and J genes are TRBV24-1 and TRBJ2-5; 8 nucleotides match TRBD1. Germline V gene data show CDR1 as KGHDR and CDR2 as SFDVKD. The CDR3 runs 16 residues. V shed 3 bases and J 2 bases; nucleotides not matched to a gene: 7. CDR3 amino acids: CATSDRTGSGQETQYF. The CDR3 DNA reads as TGTGCCACCAGTGATCGGACAGGGTCGGGGCAAGAGACCCAGTACTTC.

Only a few counts were recorded for this clonotype. V usage is TRBV4-3 and J usage is TRBJ1-2; a weak D match, TRBD1 (5 bases). V lost 1 base and J lost 6, with 12 bases in between. The CDR3 loop spans 14 amino acids. Germline V gene data show CDR1 as LGHNA and CDR2 as YSLEER. This chain's CDR3 is CASSQGTGIDGYTF. The CDR3 DNA reads as TGCGCCAGCAGCCAAGGTACAGGCATCGATGGCTACACCTTC.

Only a few counts were recorded for this clonotype. The rearrangement uses TRBV28 and TRBJ2-3; 12 nucleotides line up with TRBD2. The trim removed 2 bases at V and 4 bases at J, leaving 7 bases unmatched. The CDR3 consists of 17 residues. The germline V gene encodes CDR1 MDHEN and CDR2 SYDVKM. CDR3 DNA: TGTGCCAGCAGTTTAGTGGCAGGACTAGCGGGGCCAGATACGCAGTATTTT. It is translated as CASSLVAGLAGPDTQYF.

This clonotype has just one count. The chain links TRBV12-3 or TRBV12-4 to TRBJ2-3; TRBD2 matches 7 bases. The CDR3 consists of 16 residues. Losses at the gene ends were 5 bases for V and 4 bases for J; bases not matched to a gene: 12. The CDR3 sequence is CASSPWTRGRADTQYF. The CDR3 nucleotides are TGTGCCAGCAGTCCTTGGACCAGAGGGAGGGCAGATACGCAGTATTTT.

This clonotype occurred a few times. The chain is built from TRBV11-1 and TRBJ1-3; the match to TRBD1 covers 9 bases. The CDR3 has 20 residues. CDR1 is SGHAT, CDR2 FQDESV, per germline (reference sequence). Trimming removed 5 bases from V and 0 bases from J; junction bases left unmatched: 17. CDR3: CASSKRLGQGPNYSGNTIYF. CDR3 DNA: TGTGCCAGCAGCAAGAGGTTGGGACAGGGACCAAATTACTCTGGAAACACCATATATTTT.

Written as DNA, the CDR3 is TGTGCCAGCAGTGGGACTAGCCCGTTGGAGACCCAGTACTTC. Protein sequence: CASSGTSPLETQYF. The chain carries TRBV2 and TRBJ2-5; 8 positions match TRBD2. Germline V gene sequence: CDR1 SNHLY, CDR2 FYNNEI. The CDR3 totals 14 residues. With 4 bases clipped from V and 5 bases from J, the junction kept 6 bases outside the gene matches.

This chain connects TRBV28 to TRBJ2-7; 10 bases map to TRBD2. CDR3 size: 13 residues. Germline V gives CDR1 MDHEN, CDR2 SYDVKM. V was clipped by 4 bases and J by 4 bases; unmatched bases: 1. CDR3 protein: CASSSLAGYEQYF. The CDR3 DNA reads as TGTGCCAGCAGTTCACTAGCGGGGTACGAGCAGTACTTC.

This clonotype occurred a few times. The V call is TRBV3-1, the J call TRBJ1-1; TRBD1 agrees at 7 bases. This CDR3 region has 11 residues. With V trimmed by 4 bases and J by 10 bases, 3 bases remained unmatched. Germline V CDR1 and CDR2: LGHDT, YNNKEL (reference sequence). DNA for the CDR3: TGTGCCAGCAGCCGACAGGGAACAGCTTTCTTT. Its protein product is CASSRQGTAFF.

This clonotype was found many times. The chain joins TRBV12-3 or TRBV12-4 to TRBJ1-1; D is uncertain. Trimming stripped 1 base from V and 4 bases from J, with 7 bases between. This CDR3 has 13 residues. CDR3 loop: CASSLGRVTEAFF. As DNA, the CDR3 is TGTGCCAGCAGTTTAGGTAGAGTCACTGAAGCTTTCTTT.

This clonotype was seen a few times. The V call is TRBV7-2, the J call TRBJ2-7, with 7 nucleotides matching TRBD1. The CDR3 covers 13 residues. Trimming at V came to 1 base and at J to 6 bases, leaving 3 bases not matched to a gene. CDR1 SGHTA and CDR2 FQGNSA come from the germline V gene. The DNA for the CDR3 is TGTGCCAGCAGCTTAGGAGGGGGCATCGAGCAGTACTTC. Translating it yields CASSLGGGIEQYF.

This clonotype was seen a handful of times. One end of the junction does not line up with germline, which may come from a read error. This chain joins TRBV7-9 and TRBJ1-1; TRBD1 matches at 7 bases. There are 15 residues in the CDR3. The germline CDR1 and CDR2 sequences are SEHNR and FQNEAQ (reference sequence). In nucleotides, the CDR3 is TGTGCCAGCAGCGCTGACAGGGTCGTCAACACCGAAGCTTTCTTT. The encoded protein is CASSADRVVNTEAFF.

The table lists this clonotype with many counts. The CDR3 DNA reads TGCAGCGTCTGGGGGGTATCGGGGTCTGGAAACACCATATATTTT. Translating gives CSVWGVSGSGNTIYF. This chain links TRBV29-1 with TRBJ1-3; D perhaps matches TRBD1 (5 bases). The CDR3 consists of 15 residues. The V end was cut by 6 bases, the J end by 1 base, with 16 bases between. Germline V gene sequence: CDR1 SQVTM, CDR2 ANQGSEA.

The genes are TRBV24-1 and TRBJ2-7; D gene unclear. V was pared by 8 bases and J by 2 bases, with 12 bases between. CDR1 and CDR2 (germline): KGHDR, SFDVKD. This CDR3 contains 13 residues. CDR3 coding DNA: TGTGCCACCATCGTAATAGCCCCCTACGAGCAGTACTTC. This encodes CATIVIAPYEQYF.

CDR3 protein: CASSRRIMNTEAFF. The DNA for the CDR3 is TGCGCCAGCAGCCGCCGGATTATGAACACTGAAGCTTTCTTT. V gene TRBV4-3 combines with J gene TRBJ1-1; no definite D call. V was pared by 4 bases and J by 0 bases, with 9 bases between. The CDR3 has 14 amino acids. Per germline, CDR1 LGHNA and CDR2 YSLEER.

As DNA, the CDR3 is TGTGCCAGCAGCCCTGGACAGGTCGGCAATTCACCCCTCCACTTT. Protein sequence: CASSPGQVGNSPLHF. The gene calls are TRBV12-3 or TRBV12-4 and TRBJ1-6; 7 bases map to TRBD1. This CDR3 spans 15 amino acids. V was clipped by 6 bases and J by 7 bases; unmatched bases: 9.

This clonotype occurred a few times. DNA for the CDR3: TGCGCCAGCAGCTTGGAAGGCAGGGCAGGAAACACCATATATTTT. Protein sequence: CASSLEGRAGNTIYF. The V and J genes are TRBV5-1 and TRBJ1-3; D is possibly TRBD1 (5 bases). Trimming removed 0 bases from V and 4 bases from J, with 11 bases in between. Looked up from germline, CDR1 is SGHRS and CDR2 is YFSETQ. The CDR3 totals 15 residues.

The chain couples TRBV5-1 to TRBJ1-1, with TRBD1 identical over 10 bases. V dropped 5 bases and J dropped 5; count of bases not matched to a gene: 9. This CDR3 has 15 amino acids. Germline CDR1 reads SGHRS; CDR2 reads YFSETQ. The CDR3 bases are TGCGCCAGCAGGGGAAGGACAGGGGGATGGACTGAAGCTTTCTTT. Translated, it gives CASRGRTGGWTEAFF.

The chain combines TRBV20-1 with TRBJ1-1, with 7 bases matching TRBD1. V lost 2 bases, J lost 6 bases, and 9 bases stayed unmatched. The CDR3 length is 14 residues. Germline V gene sequence: CDR1 DFQATT, CDR2 SNEGSKA (reference sequence). CDR3 sequence reads: CSARSLQGYAEAFF. The CDR3 nucleotides are TGCAGTGCTAGATCACTACAGGGGTATGCTGAAGCTTTCTTT.

The rearrangement joins TRBV4-3 to TRBJ2-7, with 9 nucleotides matching TRBD1. Per germline, CDR1 LGHNA and CDR2 YSLEER. Losses at the gene ends were 4 bases for V and 0 bases for J; bases not matched to a gene: 16. The CDR3 is made up of 19 amino acids. In nucleotides, the CDR3 is TGCGCCAGCAGCCCACAAGGATCCCGGGACAGGGCCTTCTCCTACGAGCAGTACTTC. It specifies CASSPQGSRDRAFSYEQYF.

The rearrangement joins TRBV20-1 to TRBJ1-2; 10 bases agree with TRBD1. Unmatched junction bases numbered 5, after V lost 3 bases and J lost 4 bases. Germline CDR1 and CDR2: DFQATT and SNEGSKA (reference sequence). The CDR3 covers 14 residues. The CDR3 protein is CSARGTGDLYGYTF. In DNA form, the CDR3 reads TGCAGTGCTAGGGGGACAGGGGACCTCTATGGCTACACCTTC.